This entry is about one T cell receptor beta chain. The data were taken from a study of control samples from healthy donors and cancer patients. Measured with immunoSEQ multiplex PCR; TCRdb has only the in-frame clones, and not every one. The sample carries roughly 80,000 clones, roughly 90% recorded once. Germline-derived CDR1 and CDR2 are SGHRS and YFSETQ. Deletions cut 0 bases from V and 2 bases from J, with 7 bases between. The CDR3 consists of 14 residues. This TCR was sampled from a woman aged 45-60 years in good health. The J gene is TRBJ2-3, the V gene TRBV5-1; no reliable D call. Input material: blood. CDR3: CASSLGGYTDTQYF. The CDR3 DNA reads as TGCGCCAGCAGCTTGGGCGGTTACACAGATACGCAGTATTTT.